This T cell receptor (beta chain) originates from a study of response to subunit inactivated influenza vaccine. Study-wide results and caveats: Researchers suggested that each seasonal influenza vaccination recruits few new T cells.

TCRdb reprocessed the RT-PCR reads via MiXCR and lists one record per CDR3 protein. The table has some 500,000 distinct CDR3 sequences, about 25% seen once. Remarks on this clonotype: The antigen remains undetermined.

Sequencing used CD4+ T cells sorted from PBMCs, obtained roughly 5 days after vaccination. The source of this sequence is a man aged 45-65 years who received an inactivated influenza vaccine.

Here the CDR3 reads CSARASGSIYFSYNEQFF. The DNA of the CDR3 is TGCAGTGCTAGGGCTAGCGGGAGCATCTATTTCTCCTACAATGAGCAGTTCTTC. The chain uses TRBV20-1 and TRBJ2-1, with 10 bases aligning to TRBD2. The CDR3 is 18 amino acids. The germline CDR1 and CDR2 sequences are DFQATT and SNEGSKA (reference sequence). The V and J ends lost 3 bases and 0 bases, in that order; junction bases with no gene match: 11.